Listed here is a single T cell receptor beta chain. Its target is unknown. The 5'RACE method, run with constant-segment primers, produced TCR alpha and TCR beta cDNA libraries (carrying sample barcodes and UMIs). Using its own MiXCR run on the 5' RACE reads, TCRdb lists one record per CDR3 protein. The sample includes 190,000 or so distinct CDR3 sequences, 20% to 25% of them seen just once. This specimen belongs to a study of T-cell memory formation after mild COVID-19. Study background: TCR clusters mostly belonged to single donors.

Broader study findings: Later expanders leaned CD4+, whereas clones that contracted between day 15 and 85 were balanced CD4/CD8. Pre-infection memory carried some responding clones, suggesting that cross-reactive memory joined.

The V gene's germline CDR1 is GTSNPN and CDR2 SVGIG (reference sequence). V was cut by 1 base and J by 0 bases, with 4 bases left in between. The CDR3 sequence is 13 residues long. The chain has TRBV30 and TRBJ2-1; D call uncertain. Input material: PBMCs or a T cell subset sorted from them (not recorded which). The receptor was derived from an adult woman who had mild COVID-19 (a few samples of this study predate the infection). Cell type and time point are not known. CDR3 in DNA: TGTGCCTGGAGTGACAGCTCCTACAATGAGCAGTTCTTC. Encoded protein: CAWSDSSYNEQFF. Combining the CDR3 with reference TRBV30 and TRBJ2-1 gives the whole variable domain SQTIHQWPATLVQPVGSPLSLECTVEGTSNPNLYWYRQAAGRGLQLLFYSVGIGQISSEVPQNLSASRPQDRQFILSSKKLLLSDSGFYLCAWSDSSYNEQFFGPGTRLTVL.